This TCR beta chain stems from a study of T cells in Graves' hyperthyroidism and ophthalmopathy. On this clonotype itself: Its antigen is still unknown.

Amplified TCR beta CDR3 regions came from RNA transcripts. HTBI primers were used for first-round RT-PCR of the TCR CDR3. Using its own MiXCR run on the multiplex PCR reads, TCRdb lists one record per CDR3 protein. This sample has roughly 290,000 distinct CDR3 sequences; roughly an eighth occur once, and the top ten carry roughly 7.9%. The study, taken as a whole, reports: Among thyroid clonotypes expanded above 0.001, most also appeared in blood.

This CDR3 comprises 15 residues. The chain is built from TRBV3-2 and TRBJ2-6. TRBV3-2 is a pseudogene. The sequenced sample consisted of blood. This TCR came from a woman in her forties with Graves' hyperthyroidism. CDR3 bases: TGTGCCAGCAGCCAAGATCACTCTGGGGCCAACGTCCTGACTTTC. Protein product: CASSQDHSGANVLTF.